Listed below are T cell receptor beta chains from one sample, sequenced in a study of a mutant IDH1 vaccine in newly diagnosed glioma. Libraries were prepared by immunoSEQ multiplex PCR; TCRdb keeps only in-frame clonotypes and omits some of them. The sample holds tens of thousands of clones, about 77% seen once. The antigens of these receptors remain unknown. This material consisted of PBMCs, taken from a glioma patient whose treatment included an IDH1 peptide vaccine. These receptor sequences come from a woman aged 18-35 years with glioma. Both conserved end residues are part of each CDR3. A D gene is named only where the DNA matches it firmly. Not every row has a clone size; where given, it reads once, few, many or a size class.

D gene: TRBD2; clone size: .; V gene: TRBV4-1; J gene: TRBJ2-7; CDR3 DNA: TGCGCCAGCAGCCAAGAATGGACTAGCGGGATGTACGAGCAGTACTTC; CDR3 protein: CASSQEWTSGMYEQYF
D gene: .; clone size: .; V gene: TRBV28; J gene: TRBJ1-2; CDR3 DNA: TGTGCCAGCAGTCCGCACTCCCCTACTAACTATGGCTACACCTTC; CDR3 protein: CASSPHSPTNYGYTF
D gene: .; clone size: .; V gene: TRBV19; J gene: TRBJ1-2; CDR3 DNA: TGTGCCAGTAAGGGGGGGCTGGACTACACCTTC; CDR3 protein: CASKGGLDYTF
D gene: .; clone size: few; V gene: TRBV5-1; J gene: TRBJ1-1; CDR3 DNA: TGCGCCAGCAGCTTAGGGCAAATGAACACTGAAGCTTTCTTT; CDR3 protein: CASSLGQMNTEAFF
D gene: .; clone size: .; V gene: TRBV6-5; J gene: TRBJ1-4; CDR3 DNA: TGTGCCAGCAGTTACCGGCAGTTTAATGAAAAACTGTTTTTT; CDR3 protein: CASSYRQFNEKLFF
D gene: TRBD2; clone size: .; V gene: TRBV4-3; J gene: TRBJ2-1; CDR3 DNA: TGCGCCAGCAGCCAAGAAATGGGACTAGCCGATGAGCAGTTCTTC; CDR3 protein: CASSQEMGLADEQFF
D gene: TRBD2; clone size: .; V gene: TRBV5-1; J gene: TRBJ2-1; CDR3 DNA: TGCGCCAGCGAGGGACTAGCGACCAATGAGCAGTTCTTC; CDR3 protein: CASEGLATNEQFF
D gene: TRBD2; clone size: .; V gene: TRBV27; J gene: TRBJ2-3; CDR3 DNA: TGTGCCAGCAGTCGCCTAGCGGGCACAGATACGCAGTATTTT; CDR3 protein: CASSRLAGTDTQYF
D gene: TRBD1; clone size: .; V gene: TRBV9; J gene: TRBJ1-3; CDR3 DNA: TGTGCCAGCAGCGTGACAGGGGTGGCTGGAAACACCATATATTTT; CDR3 protein: CASSVTGVAGNTIYF
D gene: .; clone size: once; V gene: TRBV2; J gene: TRBJ1-2; CDR3 DNA: TGTGCCAGCAGTCCGGCATTACTAGGGCTCAACTATGGCTACACCTTC; CDR3 protein: CASSPALLGLNYGYTF
D gene: .; clone size: .; V gene: TRBV6-6; J gene: TRBJ2-7; CDR3 DNA: TGTGCCAGCAGTCCCCGGTCCTACGAGCAGTACTTC; CDR3 protein: CASSPRSYEQYF
D gene: TRBD2; clone size: .; V gene: TRBV12-5; J gene: TRBJ2-1; CDR3 DNA: TGTGCTAGTGGAAAAGACGCCGGGACTAGCGGGAGTAATGAGCAGTTCTTC; CDR3 protein: CASGKDAGTSGSNEQFF
D gene: .; clone size: few; V gene: TRBV11-3; J gene: TRBJ1-2; CDR3 DNA: TGTGCCAGCAGCTCTGGACAGAACTATGGCTACACCTTC; CDR3 protein: CASSSGQNYGYTF
D gene: .; clone size: .; V gene: TRBV10-3; J gene: TRBJ1-1; CDR3 DNA: TGTGCCACGGGGAGCGGGGGCCACACTGAAGCTTTCTTT; CDR3 protein: CATGSGGHTEAFF
D gene: .; clone size: .; V gene: TRBV14; J gene: TRBJ2-7; CDR3 DNA: TGTGCCAGCAGCCAACCGAGGGGTGGGATCTACGAGCAGTACTTC; CDR3 protein: CASSQPRGGIYEQYF
D gene: .; clone size: .; V gene: TRBV13; J gene: TRBJ1-2; CDR3 DNA: TGTGCCAGCAGCTTAGGGGGTCTCGTGGAGGGCTACACCTTC; CDR3 protein: CASSLGGLVEGYTF
D gene: .; clone size: .; V gene: TRBV14; J gene: TRBJ1-2; CDR3 DNA: TGTGCCAGCAGCCCAGGAACTAACGCCGGCTACACCTTC; CDR3 protein: CASSPGTNAGYTF
D gene: TRBD2; clone size: .; V gene: TRBV4-1; J gene: TRBJ2-1; CDR3 DNA: TGCGCCAGCAGCGGTACTAGCGGGAGTTCCAATGAGCAGTTCTTC; CDR3 protein: CASSGTSGSSNEQFF